This T cell receptor beta chain was retrieved from a study of CD8 T cells in ankylosing spondylitis. TCRdb itself ran the 5' RACE reads through MiXCR, one entry per CDR3 protein. The sample yields about 200,000 distinct CDR3 sequences, about 13% seen once. This CDR3 comprises 18 residues. Study-wide points: Reportedly, matched ankylosing spondylitis synovial fluid was significantly enriched for disease-linked clones. There was a TCR beta motif, made of eight highly homologous variants, that appeared characteristic of ankylosing spondylitis blood. Relatively rare in peripheral blood, disease-linked clones were also CD8+.

This clonotype was detected a few times. The antigen is undetermined. This chain joins TRBV21-1 and TRBJ2-3; the table's D call, TRBD1, was not checked against the DNA. TRBV21-1 is marked as a pseudogene. The sequenced sample consisted of blood, either unsorted or a sorted T cell fraction (not recorded which). This sequence originates from a male donor with ankylosing spondylitis or in good health (not recorded which). The CDR3 DNA reads as TGTGCCAGCAGCCGACCCTCTCCCGGGGGGCTGGGCACAGATACGCAGTATTTT. Translated, it gives CASSRPSPGGLGTDTQYF.